This T cell receptor (beta chain) was sequenced during a study of cytomegalovirus exposure and HLA in healthy donors. Study observations and caveats: In a later analysis, at a false discovery rate of 0.05, fewer than 20,000 TCR beta sequences were associated with HLA alleles.

PCR amplification relied on 60 Vbeta primers (plus 13 Jbeta primers). This table comes from immunoSEQ multiplex PCR, and its TCRdb copy is limited to in-frame clones, with some not included. The sample carries roughly 150,000 clones, approximately 88% recorded once. As concerns this clone: No antigen is known for it.

Looked up from germline, CDR1 is SGDLS and CDR2 is YYNGEE. Germline trimming cut 1 base from V and 2 bases from J; bases unmatched to any gene: 4. The CDR3 extends over 15 amino acids. The sequenced sample was PBMCs. The chain uses TRBV9 and TRBJ2-5; 8 bases map to TRBD2. The TCR comes from a man aged 25 to 45 in good health and CMV-seronegative. CDR3 sequence (DNA): TGTGCCAGCAGCGTAAGCGGGAGCCGACAAGAGACCCAGTACTTC. The encoded protein is CASSVSGSRQETQYF.